The 14 T cell receptor beta chains reported below all come from one sample, sequenced in a study of blood T cell repertoires in COVID-19. The protocol was immunoSEQ multiplex PCR, while the TCRdb copy is restricted to in-frame clones and leaves out a portion. The table has about 59,000 clones, around 84% seen once. Sequencing input: peripheral blood. Receptor source: a man aged 60 to 75 with acute or convalescent COVID-19.

This clone was counted once. This chain links TRBV6-5 with TRBJ1-6; perhaps TRBD1 as D (5 bases). The CDR3 extends over 13 amino acids. Germline V CDR1 and CDR2: MNHEY, SVGAGI. V was trimmed by 8 bases and J by 13 bases, leaving 18 bases between them. Here the CDR3 reads CASGQGGLFPLHF. DNA for the CDR3: TGTGCCAGCGGGCAGGGAGGCCTTTTTCCCCTCCACTTT.

This rearrangement joins TRBV5-4 to TRBJ2-6; 7 nucleotides line up with TRBD2. Germline trimming cut 4 bases from V and 2 bases from J; bases unmatched to any gene: 3. The CDR3 loop spans 15 amino acids. From germline, CDR1 is SGHNT and CDR2 YYREEE (reference sequence). CDR3 coding DNA: TGTGCCAGCAGCCCGGGAGGTACTGGGGCCAACGTCCTGACTTTC. It yields the protein CASSPGGTGANVLTF.

The chain joins TRBV29-1 to TRBJ1-2; TRBD1 is a possible D gene (6 bases). The CDR3 runs 10 residues. The V gene lost 5 bases and the J gene lost 6 bases, with 7 bases spanning the gap. CDR1 is SQVTM, CDR2 ANQGSEA, per germline. The CDR3 region is CSVYRDGYTF. The CDR3 region has the DNA TGCAGCGTTTACAGGGATGGCTACACCTTC.

The V gene is TRBV24-1, the J gene TRBJ1-1; D remains unclear. Germline values: CDR1 KGHDR, CDR2 SFDVKD. CDR3 length equals 13 residues. With 7 bases removed from V and 4 bases from J, the gap between germline ends came to 12 bases. The CDR3 here is CATRPREGTEAFF. The CDR3 DNA follows: TGTGCCACCAGGCCGAGGGAGGGCACTGAAGCTTTCTTT.

V usage is TRBV30 and J usage is TRBJ2-7; TRBD1 agrees at 10 bases. V was pared by 3 bases and J by 4 bases, with 6 bases of the junction left unmatched. Germline V gives CDR1 GTSNPN, CDR2 SVGIG (reference sequence). The CDR3 runs to 14 residues. The CDR3 here is CAWSTGTGVYEQYF. The CDR3 coding sequence is TGTGCCTGGAGCACCGGGACAGGGGTTTACGAGCAGTACTTC.

The chain employs TRBV9 and TRBJ1-1, with D maybe TRBD1 (6 bases). Germline CDR1 and CDR2: SGDLS and YYNGEE. The V end lost 6 bases, the J end lost 3 bases, and 18 bases lay between the germline ends. The CDR3 runs to 15 residues. CDR3 sequence reads: CASTEGGASDTEAFF. The CDR3, as DNA: TGTGCCAGCACTGAGGGGGGGGCGTCAGACACTGAAGCTTTCTTT.

This clone was detected only once. The chain uses TRBV7-8 and TRBJ2-5; D is perhaps TRBD2 (6 bases). The length of the CDR3 is 12 residues. Deletions cut 8 bases from V and 5 bases from J, with 12 bases between. CDR1 is SGHVS, CDR2 FQNEAQ, per germline. DNA of the CDR3: TGTGCCAGCTCACCCGCGGGGGAGACCCAGTACTTC. Protein product: CASSPAGETQYF.

The V gene is TRBV28, the J gene TRBJ2-3; D is uncertain. The germline V gene has CDR1 MDHEN and CDR2 SYDVKM. The V and J ends lost 3 bases and 9 bases respectively, with 10 bases between them. The CDR3 has 12 residues. DNA for the CDR3: TGTGCCAGCAGTTTTGTGGGCTCAACGCAGTATTTT. It codes for CASSFVGSTQYF.

The chain joins TRBV19 to TRBJ1-1; D is unresolved. The length of the CDR3 is 14 residues. CDR1 is LNHDA, CDR2 SQIVND, per germline (reference sequence). V lost 3 bases and J lost 1, with 9 bases in between. The CDR3 here is CASSIGHKNTEAFF. The DNA for the CDR3 is TGTGCCAGTAGTATCGGTCATAAGAACACTGAAGCTTTCTTT.

The gene calls are TRBV7-2 and TRBJ2-7, with 7 bases lining up with TRBD1. Germline V gene data show CDR1 as SGHTA and CDR2 as FQGNSA. V trimming: 4 bases; J trimming: 4 bases; junction bases outside the gene matches: 10. CDR3 length: 15 residues. The CDR3 nucleotides are TGTGCCAGCAGCTACCCGGGACAGACCCTATACGAGCAGTACTTC. As protein: CASSYPGQTLYEQYF.

The CDR3 nucleotides read TGTGCCAGCAGTTTCGGAGCGGGGGGCCGCGAGCAGTACTTC. It yields the protein CASSFGAGGREQYF. V is TRBV27 and J is TRBJ2-7, with 9 nucleotides matching TRBD2. CDR3 length equals 14 residues. Germline assignment: CDR1 MNHEY and CDR2 SMNVEV (reference sequence). Trimming cost V 3 bases and J 6 bases; bases outside gene matches: 6.

The rearrangement joins TRBV3-1 (or the pseudogene TRBV3-2) to TRBJ1-1, with D possibly TRBD1 on 6 matching bases. This CDR3 has 13 amino acids. The V and J ends lost 4 bases and 10 bases respectively, with 16 bases between them. The V gene's germline CDR1 is LGHDT and CDR2 YNNKEL (reference sequence). In DNA form, the CDR3 reads TGTGCCAGCAGCCCAGCGGGGGGCCGGCGAGCTTTCTTT. Its protein is CASSPAGGRRAFF.

The chain uses TRBV5-3 and TRBJ2-3; 11 nucleotides match TRBD2. TRBV5-3 is given ORF status, its function remaining uncertain. Trimming at V came to 8 bases and at J to 6 bases, leaving 5 bases not matched to a gene. The CDR3 length is 13 residues. CDR3 in DNA: TGTGCCAGCCCGGGACTAGCGGCGGATACGCAGTATTTT. Its protein product is CASPGLAADTQYF.

V is TRBV5-1 and J is TRBJ2-7; 7 positions agree with TRBD2. Germline values: CDR1 SGHRS, CDR2 YFSETQ. CDR3 size: 16 residues. V was clipped by 5 bases and J by 4 bases; unmatched bases: 15. Here the CDR3 reads CASRLDPRGVGYEQYF. The CDR3, as DNA: TGCGCCAGCAGACTTGACCCCCGGGGGGTTGGATACGAGCAGTACTTC.